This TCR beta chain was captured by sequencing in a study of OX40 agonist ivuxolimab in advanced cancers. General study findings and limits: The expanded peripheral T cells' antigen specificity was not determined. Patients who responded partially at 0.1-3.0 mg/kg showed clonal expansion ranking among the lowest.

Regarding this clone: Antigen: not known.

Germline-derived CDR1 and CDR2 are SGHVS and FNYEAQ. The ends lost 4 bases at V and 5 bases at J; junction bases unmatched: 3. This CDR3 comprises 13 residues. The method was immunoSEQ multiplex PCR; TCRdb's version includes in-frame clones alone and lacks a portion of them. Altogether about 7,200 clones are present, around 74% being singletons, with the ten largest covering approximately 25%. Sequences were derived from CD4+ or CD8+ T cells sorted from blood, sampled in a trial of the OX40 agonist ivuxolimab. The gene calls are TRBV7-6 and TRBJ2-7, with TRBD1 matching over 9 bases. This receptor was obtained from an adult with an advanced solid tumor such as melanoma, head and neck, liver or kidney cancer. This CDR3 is CASSSTGGHEQYF. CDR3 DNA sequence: TGTGCCAGCAGCTCGACAGGGGGGCACGAGCAGTACTTC.